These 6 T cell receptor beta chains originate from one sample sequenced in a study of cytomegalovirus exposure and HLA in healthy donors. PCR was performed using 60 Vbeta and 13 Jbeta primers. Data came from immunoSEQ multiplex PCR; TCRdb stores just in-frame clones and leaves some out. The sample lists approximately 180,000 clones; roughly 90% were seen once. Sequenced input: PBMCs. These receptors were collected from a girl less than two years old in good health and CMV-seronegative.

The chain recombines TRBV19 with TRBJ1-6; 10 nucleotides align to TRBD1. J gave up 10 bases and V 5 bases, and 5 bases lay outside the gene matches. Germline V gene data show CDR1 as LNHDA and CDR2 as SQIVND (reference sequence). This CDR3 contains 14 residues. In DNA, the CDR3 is TGTGCCAGTAGTTCGACAGGGGGCAGGTCACCCCTCCACTTT. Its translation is CASSSTGGRSPLHF.

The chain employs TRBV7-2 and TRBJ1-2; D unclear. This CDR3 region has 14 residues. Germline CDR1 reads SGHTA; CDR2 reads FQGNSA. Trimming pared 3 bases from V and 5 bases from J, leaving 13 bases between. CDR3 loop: CASSFPSTSYGYTF. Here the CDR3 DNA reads TGTGCCAGCAGCTTTCCGTCTACCTCATATGGCTACACCTTC.

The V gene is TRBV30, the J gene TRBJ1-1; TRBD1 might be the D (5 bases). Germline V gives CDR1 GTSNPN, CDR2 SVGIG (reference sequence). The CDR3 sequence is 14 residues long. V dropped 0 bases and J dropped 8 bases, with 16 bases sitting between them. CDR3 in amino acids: CAWSVQVGLSEAFF. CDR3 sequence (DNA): TGTGCCTGGAGTGTGCAGGTGGGGCTATCCGAAGCTTTCTTT.

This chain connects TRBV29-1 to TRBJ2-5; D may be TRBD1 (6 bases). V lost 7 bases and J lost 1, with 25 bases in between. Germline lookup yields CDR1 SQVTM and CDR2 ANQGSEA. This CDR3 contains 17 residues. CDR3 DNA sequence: TGCAGCGCTCTCCCATATCGGGTGGGGGCAACCCAAGAGACCCAGTACTTC. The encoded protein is CSALPYRVGATQETQYF.

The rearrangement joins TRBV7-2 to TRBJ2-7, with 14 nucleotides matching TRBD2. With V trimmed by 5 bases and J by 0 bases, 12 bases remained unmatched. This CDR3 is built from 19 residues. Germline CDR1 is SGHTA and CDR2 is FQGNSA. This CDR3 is CASSHPSGTSGGSSYEQYF. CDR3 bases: TGTGCCAGCAGCCACCCTTCCGGGACTAGCGGGGGAAGCTCCTACGAGCAGTACTTC. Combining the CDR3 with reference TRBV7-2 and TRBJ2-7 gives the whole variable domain GAGVSQSPSNKVTEKGKDVELRCDPISGHTALYWYRQSLGQGLEFLIYFQGNSAPDKSGLPSDRFSAERTGGSVSTLTIQRTQQEDSAVYLCASSHPSGTSGGSSYEQYFGPGTRLTVT.

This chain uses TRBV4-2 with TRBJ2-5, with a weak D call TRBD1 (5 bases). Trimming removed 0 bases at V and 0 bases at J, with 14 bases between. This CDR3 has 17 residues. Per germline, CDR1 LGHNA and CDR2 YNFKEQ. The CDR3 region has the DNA TGTGCCAGCAGCCAAGATGACGGCGGCAGGGACCAAGAGACCCAGTACTTC. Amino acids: CASSQDDGGRDQETQYF.